This T cell receptor beta chain was recovered during a study of blood T cell repertoires in COVID-19. For the study at large: Material from acute and convalescent COVID-19 was sourced from the United States, Italy and Spain. Sample material is recorded as cDNA or gDNA derived from T cells, B-cell-depleted T cells, or PBMCs.

Trimming left V 0 bases short and J 8 bases short, with 16 bases between. Germline V gives CDR1 LGHNA, CDR2 YSLEER. The CDR3 extends over 15 amino acids. Clones were sequenced by immunoSEQ multiplex PCR, and TCRdb holds only the in-frame ones, with some missing. The sample comprises 73,000 or so clones, approximately 92% of which are singletons, and about an eighth rests with the top ten. Sequencing input: peripheral blood. J is TRBJ1-2 and V is TRBV4-3; D is possibly TRBD1 (5 bases). The sequence derives from a human donor with active COVID-19. The donor label of this sample is uncertain. CDR3 nucleotides: TGCGCCAGCAGCCAAGATGGGGCGGCTTTCCGAGGCTACACCTTC. Encoded protein: CASSQDGAAFRGYTF.